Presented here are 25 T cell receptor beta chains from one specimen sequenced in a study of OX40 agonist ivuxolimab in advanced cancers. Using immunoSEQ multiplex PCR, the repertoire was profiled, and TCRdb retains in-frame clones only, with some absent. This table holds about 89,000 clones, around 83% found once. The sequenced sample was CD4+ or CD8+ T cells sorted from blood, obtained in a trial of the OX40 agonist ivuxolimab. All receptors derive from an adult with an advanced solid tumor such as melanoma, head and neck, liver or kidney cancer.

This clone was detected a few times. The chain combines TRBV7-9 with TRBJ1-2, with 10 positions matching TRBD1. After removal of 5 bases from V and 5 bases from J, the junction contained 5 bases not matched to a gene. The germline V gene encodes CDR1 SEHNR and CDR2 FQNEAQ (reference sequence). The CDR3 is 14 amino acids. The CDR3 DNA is TGTGCCAGCAGCAAACCGGGACAGGGGTATGGCTACACCTTC. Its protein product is CASSKPGQGYGYTF.

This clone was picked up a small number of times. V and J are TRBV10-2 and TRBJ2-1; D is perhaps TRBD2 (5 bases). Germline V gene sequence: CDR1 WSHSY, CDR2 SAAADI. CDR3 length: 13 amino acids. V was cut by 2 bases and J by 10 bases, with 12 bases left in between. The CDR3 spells CASSEPGSREQFF. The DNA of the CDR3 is TGCGCCAGCAGTGAGCCGGGGAGTCGCGAGCAGTTCTTC.

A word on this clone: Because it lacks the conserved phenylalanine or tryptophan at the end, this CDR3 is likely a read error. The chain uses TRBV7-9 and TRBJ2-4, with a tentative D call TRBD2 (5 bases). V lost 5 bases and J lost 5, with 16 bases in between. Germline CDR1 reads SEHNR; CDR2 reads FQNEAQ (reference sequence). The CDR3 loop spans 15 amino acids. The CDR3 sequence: CASSQSAGPENIQYL. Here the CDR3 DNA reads TGTGCCAGCAGCCAATCGGCGGGCCCAGAAAACATTCAGTACCTC.

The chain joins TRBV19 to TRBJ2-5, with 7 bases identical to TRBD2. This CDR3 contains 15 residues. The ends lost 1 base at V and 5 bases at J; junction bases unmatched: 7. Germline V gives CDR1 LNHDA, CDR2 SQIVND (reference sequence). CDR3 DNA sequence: TGTGCCAGTAGTATAGGAGGGGCCGGGGGGGAGACCCAGTACTTC. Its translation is CASSIGGAGGETQYF.

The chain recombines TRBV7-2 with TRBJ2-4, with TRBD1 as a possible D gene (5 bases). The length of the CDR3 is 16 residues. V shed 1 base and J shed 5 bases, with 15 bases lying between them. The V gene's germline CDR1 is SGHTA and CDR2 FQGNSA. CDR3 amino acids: CASSLGLGAHQNIQYF. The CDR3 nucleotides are TGTGCCAGCAGCTTAGGCCTTGGGGCTCACCAAAACATTCAGTACTTC.

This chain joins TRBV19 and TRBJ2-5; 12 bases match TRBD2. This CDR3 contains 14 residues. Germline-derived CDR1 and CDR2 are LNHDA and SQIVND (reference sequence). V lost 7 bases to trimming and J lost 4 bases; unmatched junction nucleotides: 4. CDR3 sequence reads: CASKLAGGPETQYF. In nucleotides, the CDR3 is TGTGCCAGTAAGCTAGCGGGGGGGCCAGAGACCCAGTACTTC.

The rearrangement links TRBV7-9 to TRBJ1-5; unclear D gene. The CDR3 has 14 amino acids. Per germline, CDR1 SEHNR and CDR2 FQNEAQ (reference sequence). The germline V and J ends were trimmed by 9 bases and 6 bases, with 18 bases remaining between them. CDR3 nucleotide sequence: TGTGCCAGTTCCAAGGGATTAGAAGGTCAGCCCCAGCATTTT. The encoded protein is CASSKGLEGQPQHF.

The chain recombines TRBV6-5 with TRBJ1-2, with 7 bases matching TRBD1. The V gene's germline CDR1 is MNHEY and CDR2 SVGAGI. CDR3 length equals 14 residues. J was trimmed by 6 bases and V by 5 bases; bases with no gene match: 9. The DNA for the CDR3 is TGTGCCAGCAGTCCGTCCTTCAGGGGGGATGGCTACACCTTC. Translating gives CASSPSFRGDGYTF.

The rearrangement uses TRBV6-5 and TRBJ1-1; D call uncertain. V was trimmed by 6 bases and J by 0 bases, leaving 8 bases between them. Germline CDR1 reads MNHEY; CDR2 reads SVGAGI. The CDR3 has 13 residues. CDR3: CASRALLNTEAFF. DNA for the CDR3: TGTGCCAGCAGGGCGCTATTGAACACTGAAGCTTTCTTT.

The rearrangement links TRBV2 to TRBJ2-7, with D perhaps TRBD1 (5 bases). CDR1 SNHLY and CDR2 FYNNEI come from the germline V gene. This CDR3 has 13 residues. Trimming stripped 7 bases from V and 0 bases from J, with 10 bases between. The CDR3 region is CASTRTNSYEQYF. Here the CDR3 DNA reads TGTGCCAGCACTCGGACAAACTCCTACGAGCAGTACTTC.

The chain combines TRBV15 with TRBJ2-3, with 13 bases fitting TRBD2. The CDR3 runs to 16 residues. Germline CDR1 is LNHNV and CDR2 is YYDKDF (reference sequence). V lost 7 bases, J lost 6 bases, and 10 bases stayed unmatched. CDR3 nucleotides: TGTGCCACCACCTCGGGACTAGCGGGGACGGCGGATACGCAGTATTTT. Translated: CATTSGLAGTADTQYF.

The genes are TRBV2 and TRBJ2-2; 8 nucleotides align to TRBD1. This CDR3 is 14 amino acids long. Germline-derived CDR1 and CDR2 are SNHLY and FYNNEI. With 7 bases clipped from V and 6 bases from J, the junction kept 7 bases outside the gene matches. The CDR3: CASKSGTGAGELFF. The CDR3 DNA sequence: TGTGCCAGCAAATCGGGGACAGGAGCCGGGGAGCTGTTTTTT.

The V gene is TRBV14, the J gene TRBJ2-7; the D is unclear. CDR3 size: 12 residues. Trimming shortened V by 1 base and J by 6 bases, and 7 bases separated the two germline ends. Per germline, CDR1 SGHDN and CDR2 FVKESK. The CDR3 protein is CASSQGRLEQYF. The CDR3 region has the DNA TGTGCCAGCAGCCAAGGAAGGCTCGAGCAGTACTTC.

CDR3 loop: CAWISDYGNEQFF. The CDR3 nucleotides read TGTGCCTGGATTAGCGATTATGGCAATGAGCAGTTCTTC. V gene TRBV30 combines with J gene TRBJ2-1, with D tentatively TRBD2 (5 bases). CDR1 is GTSNPN and CDR2 is SVGIG in the germline V gene (reference sequence). The V end was cut by 4 bases, the J end by 6 bases, with 13 bases between. The CDR3 loop spans 13 amino acids.

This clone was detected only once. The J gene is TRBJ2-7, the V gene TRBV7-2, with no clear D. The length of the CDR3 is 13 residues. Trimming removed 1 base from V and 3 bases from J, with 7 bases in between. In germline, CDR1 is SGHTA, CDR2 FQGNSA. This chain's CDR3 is CASSLVLDYEQYF. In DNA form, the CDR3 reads TGTGCCAGCAGCTTAGTTCTAGACTACGAGCAGTACTTC.

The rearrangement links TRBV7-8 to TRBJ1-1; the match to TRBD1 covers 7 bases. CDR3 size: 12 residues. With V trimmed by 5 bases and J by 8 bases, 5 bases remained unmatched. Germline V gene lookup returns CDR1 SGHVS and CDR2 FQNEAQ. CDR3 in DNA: TGTGCCAGCAGCCTAGACAGGGCGGAAGCTTTCTTT. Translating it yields CASSLDRAEAFF.

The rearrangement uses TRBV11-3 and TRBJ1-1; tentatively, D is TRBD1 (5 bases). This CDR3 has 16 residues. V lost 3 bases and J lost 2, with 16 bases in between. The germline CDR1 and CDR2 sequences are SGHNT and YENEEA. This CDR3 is CASSLRLQATNTEAFF. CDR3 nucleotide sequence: TGTGCCAGCAGCTTGAGATTACAGGCAACTAACACTGAAGCTTTCTTT.

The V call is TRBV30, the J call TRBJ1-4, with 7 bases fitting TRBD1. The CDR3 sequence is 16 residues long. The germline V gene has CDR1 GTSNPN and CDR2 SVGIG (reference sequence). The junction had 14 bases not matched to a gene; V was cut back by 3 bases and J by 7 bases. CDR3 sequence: CAWRSVQDRAGEKLFF. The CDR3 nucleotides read TGTGCCTGGAGGAGTGTACAAGACAGGGCTGGTGAAAAACTGTTTTTT.

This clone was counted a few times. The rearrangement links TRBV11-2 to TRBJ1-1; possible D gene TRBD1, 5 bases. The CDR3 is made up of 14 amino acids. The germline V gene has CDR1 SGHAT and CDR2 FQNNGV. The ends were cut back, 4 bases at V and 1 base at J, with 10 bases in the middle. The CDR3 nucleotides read TGTGCCAGCAGCTCCCGGAGGGGGAACACTGAAGCTTTCTTT. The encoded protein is CASSSRRGNTEAFF.

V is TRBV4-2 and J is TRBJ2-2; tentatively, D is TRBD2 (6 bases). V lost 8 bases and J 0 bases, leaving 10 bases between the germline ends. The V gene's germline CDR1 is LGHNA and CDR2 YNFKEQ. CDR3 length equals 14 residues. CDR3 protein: CASQGGSNTGELFF. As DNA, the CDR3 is TGTGCCAGCCAGGGAGGTTCGAACACCGGGGAGCTGTTTTTT.

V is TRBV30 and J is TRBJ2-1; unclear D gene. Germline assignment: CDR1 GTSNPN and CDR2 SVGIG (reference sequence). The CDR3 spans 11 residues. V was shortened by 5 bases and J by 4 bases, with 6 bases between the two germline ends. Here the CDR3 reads CAWVGYNEQFF. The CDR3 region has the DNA TGTGCCTGGGTTGGATACAATGAGCAGTTCTTC.

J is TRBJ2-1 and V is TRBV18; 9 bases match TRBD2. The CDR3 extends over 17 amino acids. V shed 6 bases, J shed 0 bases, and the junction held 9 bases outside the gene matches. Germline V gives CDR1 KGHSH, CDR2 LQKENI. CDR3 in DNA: TGTGCCAGCTCTTCACTAGCGGGCGCTAGCTCCTACAATGAGCAGTTCTTC. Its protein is CASSSLAGASSYNEQFF.

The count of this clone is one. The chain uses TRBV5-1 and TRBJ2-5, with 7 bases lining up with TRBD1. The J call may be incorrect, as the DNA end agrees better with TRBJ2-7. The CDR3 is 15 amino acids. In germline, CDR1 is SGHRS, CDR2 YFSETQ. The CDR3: CATREQPGQISEQYF. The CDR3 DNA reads TGCGCCACCCGAGAGCAACCGGGACAGATCAGCGAGCAGTACTTC.

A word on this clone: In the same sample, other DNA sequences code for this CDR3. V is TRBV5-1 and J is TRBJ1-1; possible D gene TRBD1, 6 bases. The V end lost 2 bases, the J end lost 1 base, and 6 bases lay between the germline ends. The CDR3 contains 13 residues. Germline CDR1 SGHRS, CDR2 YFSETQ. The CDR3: CASSLGGNTEAFF. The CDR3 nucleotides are TGCGCCAGCAGCTTAGGGGGGAACACTGAAGCTTTCTTT.

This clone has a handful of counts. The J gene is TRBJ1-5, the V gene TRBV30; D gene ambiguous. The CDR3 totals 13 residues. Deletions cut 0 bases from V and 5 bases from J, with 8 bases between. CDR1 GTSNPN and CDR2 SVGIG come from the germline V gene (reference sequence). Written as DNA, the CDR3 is TGTGCCTGGAGTGTTTCTGTCCATCAGCCCCAGCATTTT. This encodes CAWSVSVHQPQHF.